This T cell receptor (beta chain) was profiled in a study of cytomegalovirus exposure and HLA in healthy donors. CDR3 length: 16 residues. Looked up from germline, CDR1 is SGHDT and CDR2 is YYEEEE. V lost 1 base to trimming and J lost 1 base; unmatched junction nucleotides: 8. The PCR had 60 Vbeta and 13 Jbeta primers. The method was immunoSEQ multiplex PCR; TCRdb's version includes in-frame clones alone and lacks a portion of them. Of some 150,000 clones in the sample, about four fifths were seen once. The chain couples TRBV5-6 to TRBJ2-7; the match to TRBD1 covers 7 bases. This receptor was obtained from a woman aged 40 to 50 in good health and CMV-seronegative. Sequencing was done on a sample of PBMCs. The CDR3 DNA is TGTGCCAGCAGCTTGCCCGGACAGGAACTATCCTACGAGCAGTACTTC. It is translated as CASSLPGQELSYEQYF.